This paragraph reports one T cell receptor beta chain. As handled by the study authors: Cell counts per sample came from amplifying reference gene primers. Sequencing was performed with immunoSEQ multiplex PCR; in TCRdb, only in-frame clones are kept and a portion is missing. From that table come the V and J calls and clone size; the DNA was used to work out D and trimming. The table records 100,000 to 120,000 clones, over 60% of them present only once. The sample comes from a study of blood T cell repertoires in COVID-19. At the level of the study: Donors in the United States, Italy and Spain gave samples during acute or convalescent COVID-19. From T cells, B-cell-depleted T cells, or PBMCs came the material, which was cDNA or gDNA.

The CDR3 has 14 residues. The V and J ends lost 6 bases and 1 base, in that order; junction bases with no gene match: 6. Germline V CDR1 and CDR2: SGHKS, YYEKEE (reference sequence). This TCR came from a woman of 80 years or more with active or convalescent COVID-19. The specimen was peripheral blood. The chain is built from TRBV5-5 and TRBJ2-5, with 7 bases aligning to TRBD1. This chain's CDR3 is CASTTGQVQETQYF. For the CDR3, the DNA is TGTGCCAGCACTACCGGACAGGTCCAAGAGACCCAGTACTTC.